The following is a T cell receptor beta chain sequence with its context. This sample is drawn from a study of blood T cell repertoires in COVID-19. In the study overall: Collection of acute and convalescent COVID-19 samples took place in the United States, Italy and Spain. PBMCs, B-cell-depleted T cells, or T cells were the source of the cDNA or gDNA that made up the material.

The CDR3 runs 15 residues. Trimming at V came to 7 bases and at J to 4 bases, leaving 6 bases not matched to a gene. CDR1 and CDR2 (germline): MNHEY, SMNVEV (reference sequence). In the original analysis: Amplification of reference gene primers was used by the study to estimate nucleated cell counts. Generated by immunoSEQ multiplex PCR, the TCRdb table keeps only in-frame clones and is missing some. From that table come the V and J calls and clone size; the DNA was used to work out D and trimming. The data show roughly 500,000 clones, roughly 88% seen once. The receptor was derived from a human donor in a cohort sampled during active COVID-19. Sequencing was carried out using peripheral blood. The chain combines TRBV27 with TRBJ2-1; 11 nucleotides line up with TRBD2. The CDR3 DNA reads as TGTGCCAGCACCCTTCTAGCGGGGGGATACAATGAGCAGTTCTTC. Its translation: CASTLLAGGYNEQFF.